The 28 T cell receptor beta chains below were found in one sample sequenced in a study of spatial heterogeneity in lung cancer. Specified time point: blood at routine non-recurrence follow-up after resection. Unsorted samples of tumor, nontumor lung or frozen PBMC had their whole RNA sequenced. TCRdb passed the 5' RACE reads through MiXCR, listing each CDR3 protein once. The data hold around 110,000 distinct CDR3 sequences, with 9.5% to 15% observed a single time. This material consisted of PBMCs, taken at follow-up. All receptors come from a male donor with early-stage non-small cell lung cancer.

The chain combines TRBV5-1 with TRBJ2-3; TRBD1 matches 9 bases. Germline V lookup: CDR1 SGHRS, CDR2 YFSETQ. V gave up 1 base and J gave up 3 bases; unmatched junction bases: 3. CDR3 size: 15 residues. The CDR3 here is CASSLLGQGTDTQYF. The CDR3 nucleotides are TGCGCCAGCAGCTTGCTGGGACAGGGTACAGATACGCAGTATTTT.

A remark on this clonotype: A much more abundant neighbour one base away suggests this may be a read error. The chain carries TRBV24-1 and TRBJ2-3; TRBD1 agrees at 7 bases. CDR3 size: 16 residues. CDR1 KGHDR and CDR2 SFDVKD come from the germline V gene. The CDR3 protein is CATSDRTAKGTDTQCF. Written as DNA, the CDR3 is TGTGCCACCAGTGATCGGACAGCAAAAGGGACAGATACGCAGTGTTTT.

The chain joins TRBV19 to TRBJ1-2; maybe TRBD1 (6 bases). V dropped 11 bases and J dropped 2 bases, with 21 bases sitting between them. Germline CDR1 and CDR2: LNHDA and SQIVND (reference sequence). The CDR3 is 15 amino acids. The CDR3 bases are TGTGCCTGCGCGGGGGCCGCCAGCCTCAACTATGGCTACACCTTC. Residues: CACAGAASLNYGYTF.

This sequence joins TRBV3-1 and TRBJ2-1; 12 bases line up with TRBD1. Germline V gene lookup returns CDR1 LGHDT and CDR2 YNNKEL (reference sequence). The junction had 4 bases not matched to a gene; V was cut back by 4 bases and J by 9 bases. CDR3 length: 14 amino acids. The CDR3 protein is CASSRDRGLGEQFF. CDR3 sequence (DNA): TGTGCCAGCAGCCGGGACAGGGGGCTGGGTGAGCAGTTCTTC.

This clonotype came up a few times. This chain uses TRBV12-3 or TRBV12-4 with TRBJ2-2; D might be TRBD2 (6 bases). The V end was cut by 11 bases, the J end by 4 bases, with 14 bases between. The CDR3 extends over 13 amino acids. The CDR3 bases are TGTGCCGTCCGGGACTTCGGCACCGGGGAGCTGTTTTTT. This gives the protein CAVRDFGTGELFF.

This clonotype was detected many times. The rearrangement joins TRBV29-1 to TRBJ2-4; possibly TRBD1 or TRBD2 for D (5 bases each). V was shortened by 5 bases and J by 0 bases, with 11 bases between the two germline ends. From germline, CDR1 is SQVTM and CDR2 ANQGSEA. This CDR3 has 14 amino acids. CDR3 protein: CSVMGVLAKNIQYF. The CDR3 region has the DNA TGCAGCGTTATGGGGGTTCTAGCCAAAAACATTCAGTACTTC.

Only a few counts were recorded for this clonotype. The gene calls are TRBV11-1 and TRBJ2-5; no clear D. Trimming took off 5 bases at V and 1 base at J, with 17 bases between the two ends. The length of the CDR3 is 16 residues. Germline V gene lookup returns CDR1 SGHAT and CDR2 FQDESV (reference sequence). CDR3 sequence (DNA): TGTGCCAGCAGCGCCCGCCGCCGAGTGGTCCAAGAGACCCAGTACTTC. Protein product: CASSARRRVVQETQYF.

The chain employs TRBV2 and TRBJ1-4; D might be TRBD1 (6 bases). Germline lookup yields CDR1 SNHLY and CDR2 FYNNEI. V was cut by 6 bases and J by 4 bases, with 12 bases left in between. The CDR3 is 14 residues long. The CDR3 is CASRRRGNNEKLFF. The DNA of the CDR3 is TGTGCCAGCAGGAGGAGGGGGAATAATGAAAAACTGTTTTTT. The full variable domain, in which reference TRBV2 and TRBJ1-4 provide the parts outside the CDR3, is EPEVTQTPSHQVTQMGQEVILRCVPISNHLYFYWYRQILGQKVEFLVSFYNNEISEKSEIFDDQFSVERPDGSNFTLKIRSTKLEDSAMYFCASRRRGNNEKLFFGSGTQLSVL.

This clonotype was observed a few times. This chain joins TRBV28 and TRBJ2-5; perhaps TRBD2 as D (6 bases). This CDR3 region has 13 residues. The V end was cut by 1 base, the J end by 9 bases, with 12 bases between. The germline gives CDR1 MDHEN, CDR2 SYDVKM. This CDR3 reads CASSLSTWGAQYF. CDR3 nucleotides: TGTGCCAGCAGTTTATCGACATGGGGGGCCCAGTACTTC.

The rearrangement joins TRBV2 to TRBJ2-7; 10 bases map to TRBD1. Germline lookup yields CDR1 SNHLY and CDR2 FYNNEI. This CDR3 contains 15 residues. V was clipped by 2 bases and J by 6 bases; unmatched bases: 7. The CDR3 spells CASSELRTGGGEQYF. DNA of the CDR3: TGTGCCAGCAGTGAACTGAGGACAGGGGGAGGCGAGCAGTACTTC.

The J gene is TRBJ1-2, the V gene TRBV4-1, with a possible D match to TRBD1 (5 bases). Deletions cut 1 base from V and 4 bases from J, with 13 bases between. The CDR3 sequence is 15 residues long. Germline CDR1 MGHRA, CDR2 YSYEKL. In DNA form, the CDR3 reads TGCGCCAGCAGCCAAGCTTTGCAGGGTGTCTATGGCTACACCTTC. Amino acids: CASSQALQGVYGYTF.

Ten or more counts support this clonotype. The CDR3 region is CAISVRTSGVSYNEQFF. For the CDR3, the DNA is TGTGCCATCAGTGTTCGGACTAGCGGGGTTTCCTACAATGAGCAGTTCTTC. V is TRBV10-3 and J is TRBJ2-1; the match to TRBD2 covers 12 bases. Looked up from germline, CDR1 is ENHRY and CDR2 is SYGVKD. Unmatched junction bases numbered 5, after V lost 4 bases and J lost 1 base. The CDR3 length is 17 residues.

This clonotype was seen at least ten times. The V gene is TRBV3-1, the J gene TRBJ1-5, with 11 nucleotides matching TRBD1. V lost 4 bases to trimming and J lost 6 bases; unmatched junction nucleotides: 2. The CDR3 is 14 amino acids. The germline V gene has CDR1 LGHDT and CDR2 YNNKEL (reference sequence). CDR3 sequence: CASSLGTGGQPQHF. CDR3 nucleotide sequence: TGTGCCAGCAGCCTCGGGACAGGGGGTCAGCCCCAGCATTTT.

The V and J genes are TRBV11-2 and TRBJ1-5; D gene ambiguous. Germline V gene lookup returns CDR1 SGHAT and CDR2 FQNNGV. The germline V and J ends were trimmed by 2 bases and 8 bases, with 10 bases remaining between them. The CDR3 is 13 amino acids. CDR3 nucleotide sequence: TGTGCCAGCAGCTTATGGAGCGGGGAGCCCCAGCATTTT. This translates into CASSLWSGEPQHF.

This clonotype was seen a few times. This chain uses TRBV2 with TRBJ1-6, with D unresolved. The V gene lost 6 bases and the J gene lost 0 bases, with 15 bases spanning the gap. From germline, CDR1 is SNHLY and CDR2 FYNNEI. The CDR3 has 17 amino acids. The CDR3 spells CASREDHQSSYNSPLHF. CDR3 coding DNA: TGTGCCAGCAGGGAGGACCATCAAAGCTCCTATAATTCACCCCTCCACTTT.

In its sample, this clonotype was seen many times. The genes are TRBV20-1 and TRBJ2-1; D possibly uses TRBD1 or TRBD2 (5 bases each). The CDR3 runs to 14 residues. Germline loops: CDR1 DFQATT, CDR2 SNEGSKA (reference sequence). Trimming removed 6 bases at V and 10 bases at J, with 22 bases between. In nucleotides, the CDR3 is TGCAGTGCCTCGGGACGGACTGCCTGGGGAGAGCAGTTCTTC. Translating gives CSASGRTAWGEQFF.

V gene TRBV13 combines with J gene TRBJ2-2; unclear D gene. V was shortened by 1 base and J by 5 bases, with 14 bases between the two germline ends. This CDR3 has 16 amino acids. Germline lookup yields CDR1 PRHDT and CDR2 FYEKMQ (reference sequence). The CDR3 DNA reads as TGTGCCAGCAGCTTAGAGGTCCGGCGTGGTACCGGGGAGCTGTTTTTT. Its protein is CASSLEVRRGTGELFF. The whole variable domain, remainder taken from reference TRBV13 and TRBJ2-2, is AAGVIQSPRHLIKEKRETATLKCYPIPRHDTVYWYQQGPGQDPQFLISFYEKMQSDKGSIPDRFSAQQFSDYHSELNMSSLELGDSALYFCASSLEVRRGTGELFFGEGSRLTVL.

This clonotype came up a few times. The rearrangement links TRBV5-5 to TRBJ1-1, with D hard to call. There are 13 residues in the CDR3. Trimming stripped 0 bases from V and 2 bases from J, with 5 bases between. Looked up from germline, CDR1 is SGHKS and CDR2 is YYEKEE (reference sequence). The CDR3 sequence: CASSLEFNTEAFF. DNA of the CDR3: TGTGCCAGCAGCTTGGAATTCAACACTGAAGCTTTCTTT.

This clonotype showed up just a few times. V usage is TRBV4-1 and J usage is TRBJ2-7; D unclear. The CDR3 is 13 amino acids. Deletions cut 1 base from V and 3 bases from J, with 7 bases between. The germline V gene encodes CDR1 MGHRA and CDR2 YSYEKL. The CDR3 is CASSQGRSYEQYF. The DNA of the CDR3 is TGCGCCAGCAGCCAAGGGAGAAGCTACGAGCAGTACTTC.

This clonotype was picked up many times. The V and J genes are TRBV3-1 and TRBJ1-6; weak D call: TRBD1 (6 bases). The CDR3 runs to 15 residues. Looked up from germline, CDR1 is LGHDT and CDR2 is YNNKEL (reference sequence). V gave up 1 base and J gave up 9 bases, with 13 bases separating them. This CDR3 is CASSQVAGGGSPLHF. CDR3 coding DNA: TGTGCCAGCAGCCAAGTGGCCGGGGGCGGTTCACCCCTCCACTTT.

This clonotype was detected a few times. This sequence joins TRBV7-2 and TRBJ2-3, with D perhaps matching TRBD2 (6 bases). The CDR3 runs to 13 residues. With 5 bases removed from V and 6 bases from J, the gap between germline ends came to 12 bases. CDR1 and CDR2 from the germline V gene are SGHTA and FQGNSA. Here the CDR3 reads CASSVGSGDTQYF. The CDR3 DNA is TGTGCCAGCAGCGTAGGGAGCGGGGATACGCAGTATTTT. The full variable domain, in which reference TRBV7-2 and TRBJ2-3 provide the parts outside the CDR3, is GAGVSQSPSNKVTEKGKDVELRCDPISGHTALYWYRQSLGQGLEFLIYFQGNSAPDKSGLPSDRFSAERTGGSVSTLTIQRTQQEDSAVYLCASSVGSGDTQYFGPGTRLTVL.

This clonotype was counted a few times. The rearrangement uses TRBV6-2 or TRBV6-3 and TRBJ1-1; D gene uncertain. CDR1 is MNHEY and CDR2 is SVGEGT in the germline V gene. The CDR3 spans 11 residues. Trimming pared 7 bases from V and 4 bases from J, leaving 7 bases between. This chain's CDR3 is CASIGPTEAFF. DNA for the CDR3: TGTGCCAGCATTGGGCCCACTGAAGCTTTCTTT.

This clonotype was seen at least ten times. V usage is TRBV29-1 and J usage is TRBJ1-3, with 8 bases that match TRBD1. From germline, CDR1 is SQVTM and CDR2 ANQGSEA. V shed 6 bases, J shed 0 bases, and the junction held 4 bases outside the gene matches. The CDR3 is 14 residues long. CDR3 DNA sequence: TGCAGCGTAACCGGGACAGGCTCTGGAAACACCATATATTTT. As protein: CSVTGTGSGNTIYF.

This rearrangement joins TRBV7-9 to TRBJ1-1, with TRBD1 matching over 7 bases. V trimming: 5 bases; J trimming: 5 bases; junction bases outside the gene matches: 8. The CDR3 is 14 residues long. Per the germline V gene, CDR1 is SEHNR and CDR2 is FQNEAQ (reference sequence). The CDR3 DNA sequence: TGTGCCAGCAGCCAAACAGGGGAGAGTACTGAAGCTTTCTTT. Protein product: CASSQTGESTEAFF.

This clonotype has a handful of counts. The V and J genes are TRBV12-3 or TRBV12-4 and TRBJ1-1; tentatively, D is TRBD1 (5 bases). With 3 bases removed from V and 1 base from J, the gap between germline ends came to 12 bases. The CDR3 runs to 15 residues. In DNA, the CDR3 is TGTGCCAGCAGTTTCCGCCTGGGGGAGAACACTGAAGCTTTCTTT. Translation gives CASSFRLGENTEAFF.

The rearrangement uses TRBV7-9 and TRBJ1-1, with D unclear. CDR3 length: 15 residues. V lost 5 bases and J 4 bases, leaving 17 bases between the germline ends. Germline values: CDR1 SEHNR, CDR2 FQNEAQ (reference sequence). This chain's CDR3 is CASSPPLPPGTEAFF. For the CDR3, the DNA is TGTGCCAGCAGCCCCCCACTACCTCCTGGCACTGAAGCTTTCTTT.

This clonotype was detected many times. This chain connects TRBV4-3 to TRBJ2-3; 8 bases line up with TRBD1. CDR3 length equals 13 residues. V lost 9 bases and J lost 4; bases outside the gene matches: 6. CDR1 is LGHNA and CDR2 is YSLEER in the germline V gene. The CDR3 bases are TGCGCCAGACGGGACAGGTCGGCAGATACGCAGTATTTT. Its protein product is CARRDRSADTQYF.

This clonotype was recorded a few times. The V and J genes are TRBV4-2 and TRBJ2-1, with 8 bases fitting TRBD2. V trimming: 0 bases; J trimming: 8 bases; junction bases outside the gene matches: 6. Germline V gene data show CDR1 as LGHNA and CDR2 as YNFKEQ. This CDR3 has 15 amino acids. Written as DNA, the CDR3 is TGTGCCAGCAGCCAAGATGGGACTAGGGTCGATGAGCAGTTCTTC. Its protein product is CASSQDGTRVDEQFF.